Following are 29 T cell receptor beta chains from one sample sequenced in a study of OX40 agonist ivuxolimab in advanced cancers. Data came from immunoSEQ multiplex PCR; TCRdb stores just in-frame clones and leaves some out. This sample has roughly 70,000 clones; just over 85% occur once, and the top ten carry under 0.75%. The sample was CD4+ or CD8+ T cells sorted from blood, taken in a trial of the OX40 agonist ivuxolimab. These receptors were obtained from an adult with an advanced solid tumor such as melanoma, head and neck, liver or kidney cancer.

This chain joins TRBV30 and TRBJ2-2; 8 positions agree with TRBD1. Germline V gene sequence: CDR1 GTSNPN, CDR2 SVGIG (reference sequence). V dropped 7 bases and J dropped 0; count of bases not matched to a gene: 10. The length of the CDR3 is 16 residues. CDR3 sequence: CASRQGPNANTGELFF. CDR3 in DNA: TGTGCCTCCCGACAGGGGCCTAACGCGAACACCGGGGAGCTGTTTTTT.

CDR3: CASSPQARGPLQETQYF. The CDR3 DNA reads as TGCGCCAGCAGCCCCCAGGCGAGGGGGCCCCTCCAAGAGACCCAGTACTTC. V is TRBV4-3 and J is TRBJ2-5, with 7 bases aligning to TRBD1. The length of the CDR3 is 17 residues. Trimming removed 4 bases from V and 1 base from J; junction bases left unmatched: 12. Germline CDR1 is LGHNA and CDR2 is YSLEER.

The chain employs TRBV19 and TRBJ1-1; D is perhaps TRBD1 (5 bases). V shed 0 bases and J shed 1 base, with 6 bases lying between them. The CDR3 loop spans 14 amino acids. The germline V gene has CDR1 LNHDA and CDR2 SQIVND (reference sequence). CDR3 in amino acids: CASSIDGQNTEAFF. The CDR3 region has the DNA TGTGCCAGTAGTATAGATGGACAGAACACTGAAGCTTTCTTT. Full variable domain (missing parts from reference TRBV19 and TRBJ1-1): DGGITQSPKYLFRKEGQNVTLSCEQNLNHDAMYWYRQDPGQGLRLIYYSQIVNDFQKGDIAEGYSVSREKKESFPLTVTSAQKNPTAFYLCASSIDGQNTEAFFGQGTRLTVV.

This clone was detected once. The chain recombines TRBV19 with TRBJ2-1; 9 nucleotides agree with TRBD2. The V segment lost 0 bases and the J segment 10 bases; nucleotides outside the gene matches: 7. The length of the CDR3 is 15 residues. CDR1 and CDR2 (germline): LNHDA, SQIVND (reference sequence). The CDR3 loop is CASSIEVSGSREQFF. DNA for the CDR3: TGTGCCAGTAGTATAGAGGTTAGCGGGAGTAGGGAGCAGTTCTTC.

J is TRBJ2-7 and V is TRBV2, with D perhaps TRBD1 (6 bases). Germline-derived CDR1 and CDR2 are SNHLY and FYNNEI. Trimming left V 7 bases short and J 2 bases short, with 15 bases between. There are 14 residues in the CDR3. The CDR3 DNA follows: TGTGCCAGCAATCTTCAGGGGTCTCCCTACGAGCAGTACTTC. As protein: CASNLQGSPYEQYF.

This clone was picked up one time. This chain links TRBV2 with TRBJ1-1; no reliable D call. This CDR3 is 13 amino acids long. Trimming stripped 0 bases from V and 4 bases from J, with 6 bases between. Germline CDR1 and CDR2: SNHLY and FYNNEI. The CDR3 loop reads CASSEALGTEAFF. For the CDR3, the DNA is TGTGCCAGCAGTGAAGCGCTGGGCACTGAAGCTTTCTTT. The full variable domain, in which reference TRBV2 and TRBJ1-1 provide the parts outside the CDR3, is EPEVTQTPSHQVTQMGQEVILRCVPISNHLYFYWYRQILGQKVEFLVSFYNNEISEKSEIFDDQFSVERPDGSNFTLKIRSTKLEDSAMYFCASSEALGTEAFFGQGTRLTVV.

The chain employs TRBV4-3 and TRBJ1-4; D uncertain. Looked up from germline, CDR1 is LGHNA and CDR2 is YSLEER. V was shortened by 0 bases and J by 4 bases, with 6 bases between the two germline ends. The CDR3 consists of 14 residues. CDR3 protein: CASSQDSDNEKLFF. The CDR3 DNA is TGCGCCAGCAGCCAAGATTCGGATAATGAAAAACTGTTTTTT.

The DNA for the CDR3 is TGTGCCAGCAGTTACTCGAAAGGGGGGTCGGGCGAGCAGTACTTC. As protein: CASSYSKGGSGEQYF. The chain employs TRBV6-6 and TRBJ2-7; D could derive from TRBD1 or TRBD2 (6 bases each). Looked up from germline, CDR1 is MNHNY and CDR2 is SVGAGI (reference sequence). Trimming pared 0 bases from V and 6 bases from J, leaving 15 bases between. This CDR3 contains 15 residues.

The chain recombines TRBV18 with TRBJ1-1; maybe TRBD1 (5 bases). CDR3 length: 15 residues. The V end lost 2 bases, the J end lost 3 bases, and 13 bases lay between the germline ends. Germline CDR1 reads KGHSH; CDR2 reads LQKENI. CDR3 DNA sequence: TGTGCCAGCTCACCATTGACAGCCGGGGACACTGAAGCTTTCTTT. It encodes CASSPLTAGDTEAFF.

The chain uses TRBV2 and TRBJ2-2; TRBD1 agrees at 7 bases. Per germline, CDR1 SNHLY and CDR2 FYNNEI. Trimming took 7 bases from V and 1 from J; bases not matched to a gene: 3. This CDR3 comprises 14 residues. The CDR3 loop is CASTGQLNTGELFF. The CDR3 DNA reads as TGTGCCAGCACGGGACAGTTGAACACCGGGGAGCTGTTTTTT.

The chain employs TRBV7-2 and TRBJ1-2; D gene unclear. This CDR3 region has 13 residues. CDR1 is SGHTA and CDR2 is FQGNSA in the germline V gene. V was trimmed by 3 bases and J by 8 bases, leaving 13 bases between them. The CDR3 protein is CASSFYDRGGYTF. The DNA of the CDR3 is TGTGCCAGCAGCTTTTATGACCGAGGAGGCTACACCTTC.

The chain combines TRBV18 with TRBJ2-7; D is uncertain. The CDR3 length is 11 residues. Germline V gene data show CDR1 as KGHSH and CDR2 as LQKENI. Trimming left V 5 bases short and J 0 bases short, with 2 bases between. The CDR3 protein is CASSSSYEQYF. The DNA of the CDR3 is TGTGCCAGCTCATCCTCCTACGAGCAGTACTTC.

This clone was seen a handful of times. Other DNA variants within this sample encode the same CDR3. The V call is TRBV4-3, the J call TRBJ1-2, with D perhaps TRBD1 (5 bases). Germline assignment: CDR1 LGHNA and CDR2 YSLEER. V was clipped by 0 bases and J by 8 bases, with 10 bases between them. CDR3 length: 13 residues. CDR3 residues: CASSQDRGGGYTF. CDR3 nucleotides: TGCGCCAGCAGCCAAGATAGGGGCGGCGGCTACACCTTC.

This clone was seen a single time. This rearrangement joins TRBV7-2 to TRBJ1-5; tentative D call: TRBD1 (5 bases). Germline V gene data show CDR1 as SGHTA and CDR2 as FQGNSA. V was trimmed by 5 bases and J by 7 bases, leaving 15 bases between them. The CDR3 covers 14 residues. CDR3 in amino acids: CASSPGPGPQPQHF. The CDR3, as DNA: TGTGCCAGCAGCCCCGGACCAGGGCCCCAGCCCCAGCATTTT.

This clone was detected only a few times. The rearrangement joins TRBV6-5 to TRBJ2-3; D is unclear. V was trimmed by 6 bases and J by 6 bases, leaving 10 bases between them. In germline, CDR1 is MNHEY, CDR2 SVGAGI. The CDR3 is 12 amino acids. The CDR3 coding sequence is TGTGCCAGCAGCTCACCGTGGGATACGCAGTATTTT. Its translation is CASSSPWDTQYF.

The chain has TRBV5-1 and TRBJ2-3; weak D call: TRBD2 (5 bases). V was cut by 0 bases and J by 4 bases, with 9 bases left in between. Germline V gene sequence: CDR1 SGHRS, CDR2 YFSETQ. The CDR3 is 14 residues long. For the CDR3, the DNA is TGCGCCAGCAGCTTGGCGCGGGTATCAGATACGCAGTATTTT. It encodes CASSLARVSDTQYF.

The rearrangement links TRBV7-2 to TRBJ2-7; 8 bases are shared with TRBD1. The CDR3 is 14 residues long. Trimming cost V 1 base and J 7 bases; bases outside gene matches: 6. Germline V lookup: CDR1 SGHTA, CDR2 FQGNSA. CDR3 coding DNA: TGTGCCAGCAGCTTAGGCCAGGGGGCTGGTGAGCAGTACTTC. This gives the protein CASSLGQGAGEQYF.

The chain links TRBV5-8 to TRBJ1-1; weak D call: TRBD1 (5 bases). The CDR3 is 13 amino acids. Trimming removed 2 bases from V and 11 bases from J, with 16 bases in between. Germline-derived CDR1 and CDR2 are SGHTS and YDEGEE. The chain's CDR3 is CASSLREWGHAFF. DNA of the CDR3: TGTGCCAGCAGCTTAAGGGAGTGGGGCCACGCTTTCTTT.

The chain couples TRBV29-1 to TRBJ2-7; perhaps TRBD1 as D (6 bases). The germline V and J ends were trimmed by 4 bases and 5 bases, with 18 bases remaining between them. Germline CDR1 SQVTM, CDR2 ANQGSEA. The CDR3 is 14 residues long. The CDR3 nucleotides are TGCAGCGTTGTGGAGCAGGGGAGTAAGAACGAGCAGTACTTC. This encodes CSVVEQGSKNEQYF.

The CDR3 loop is CASLSGNGNTIYF. CDR3 bases: TGTGCCAGCCTCTCCGGGAACGGAAACACCATATATTTT. The rearrangement uses TRBV6-1 and TRBJ1-3; D remains unclear. CDR1 and CDR2 from the germline V gene are MNHNS and SASEGT. This CDR3 is built from 13 residues. V lost 8 bases and J lost 4, with 12 bases in between.

The CDR3 sequence: CASSLLPSGGYEQYF. DNA of the CDR3: TGTGCCAGCAGCCTACTCCCAAGCGGGGGCTACGAGCAGTACTTC. V and J are TRBV7-2 and TRBJ2-7; 8 nucleotides agree with TRBD2. V shed 5 bases and J 3 bases; nucleotides not matched to a gene: 9. CDR1 SGHTA and CDR2 FQGNSA come from the germline V gene. The CDR3 covers 15 residues.

This clone has more than one count but fewer than ten. The chain employs TRBV7-2 and TRBJ2-5; 8 bases are shared with TRBD2. With V trimmed by 3 bases and J by 3 bases, 3 bases remained unmatched. The length of the CDR3 is 14 residues. Germline CDR1 and CDR2: SGHTA and FQGNSA. The CDR3 here is CASSFAGGEETQYF. The DNA of the CDR3 is TGTGCCAGCAGCTTCGCGGGGGGTGAAGAGACCCAGTACTTC.

This clone was counted a single time. The rearrangement joins TRBV29-1 to TRBJ1-1; TRBD1 is a possible D gene (6 bases). Germline V gives CDR1 SQVTM, CDR2 ANQGSEA. V lost 4 bases to trimming and J lost 5 bases, with 14 bases between them. CDR3 size: 13 residues. CDR3 coding DNA: TGCAGCGTTGCCGGGGGGCGTAGAACTGAAGCTTTCTTT. The encoded protein is CSVAGGRRTEAFF.

The V and J genes are TRBV6-6 and TRBJ1-2, with D tentatively TRBD1 (5 bases). The germline V gene has CDR1 MNHNY and CDR2 SVGAGI (reference sequence). V was shortened by 0 bases and J by 0 bases, with 5 bases between the two germline ends. The CDR3 loop spans 14 amino acids. CDR3: CASSYSTANYGYTF. DNA of the CDR3: TGTGCCAGCAGTTACTCGACAGCTAACTATGGCTACACCTTC.

This clone has a handful of counts. The gene calls are TRBV11-2 and TRBJ2-6; D remains ambiguous. V was clipped by 5 bases and J by 4 bases, with 6 bases between them. Germline CDR1 SGHAT, CDR2 FQNNGV. This CDR3 region has 13 residues. The CDR3 DNA reads as TGTGCCAGCAGCCGTCCAGGGGCCAACGTCCTGACTTTC. This codes for CASSRPGANVLTF.

J is TRBJ1-5 and V is TRBV19, with TRBD1 as a possible D gene (5 bases). The V gene's germline CDR1 is LNHDA and CDR2 SQIVND (reference sequence). This CDR3 is built from 17 residues. The V gene lost 5 bases and the J gene lost 4 bases, with 21 bases spanning the gap. In DNA form, the CDR3 reads TGTGCCAGTAGTGCTGACCGGGACCGAGTCACGAATCAGCCCCAGCATTTT. This encodes CASSADRDRVTNQPQHF.

V is TRBV11-3 and J is TRBJ2-7; D remains ambiguous. V was trimmed by 1 base and J by 7 bases, leaving 8 bases between them. The CDR3 totals 12 residues. Germline CDR1 SGHNT, CDR2 YENEEA. The DNA for the CDR3 is TGTGCCAGCAGCTTAGCGGGTCGGGAGCAGTACTTC. The encoded protein is CASSLAGREQYF.

The chain uses TRBV27 and TRBJ2-3, with D uncertain. Trimming took off 5 bases at V and 6 bases at J, with 12 bases between the two ends. The CDR3 has 13 residues. Germline CDR1 and CDR2: MNHEY and SMNVEV (reference sequence). The CDR3 loop is CASSPRTTDTQYF. CDR3 coding DNA: TGTGCCAGCAGTCCCCGGACCACGGATACGCAGTATTTT.

The rearrangement uses TRBV19 and TRBJ2-5; TRBD2 matches at 11 bases. Germline values: CDR1 LNHDA, CDR2 SQIVND (reference sequence). The junction had 3 bases not matched to a gene; V was cut back by 1 base and J by 2 bases. This CDR3 has 16 amino acids. The CDR3 sequence is CASSIGLAGIQETQYF. Written as DNA, the CDR3 is TGTGCCAGTAGTATAGGACTAGCGGGGATTCAAGAGACCCAGTACTTC.